The source of this TCR beta chain is a study of cytomegalovirus exposure and HLA in healthy donors. As regards this clone: Its antigen is still unknown.

Germline-derived CDR1 and CDR2 are SQVTM and ANQGSEA. CDR3 length: 14 amino acids. The junction had 6 bases not matched to a gene; V was cut back by 5 bases and J by 1 base. Study-wide points: Later on, an analysis found that several of the most significant clusters appeared to be linked to common viral pathogens, which included parvovirus B19. Published work reported that the classifier diagnosed cytomegalovirus status with high specificity and sensitivity.

It was with 60 Vbeta and 13 Jbeta primers that the PCR ran. Only in-frame clones appear in the TCRdb table, and some are missing; sequencing was by immunoSEQ multiplex PCR. The sample yields roughly 240,000 clones, roughly 73% seen once. The material sequenced was PBMCs. The chain is built from TRBV29-1 and TRBJ2-3; the match to TRBD1 covers 7 bases. This TCR was recovered from a boy aged 5-17 years in good health and CMV-seronegative. The DNA for the CDR3 is TGCAGCGTTAGCAAGGGGGCCCGCACAGATACGCAGTATTTT. Protein sequence: CSVSKGARTDTQYF.